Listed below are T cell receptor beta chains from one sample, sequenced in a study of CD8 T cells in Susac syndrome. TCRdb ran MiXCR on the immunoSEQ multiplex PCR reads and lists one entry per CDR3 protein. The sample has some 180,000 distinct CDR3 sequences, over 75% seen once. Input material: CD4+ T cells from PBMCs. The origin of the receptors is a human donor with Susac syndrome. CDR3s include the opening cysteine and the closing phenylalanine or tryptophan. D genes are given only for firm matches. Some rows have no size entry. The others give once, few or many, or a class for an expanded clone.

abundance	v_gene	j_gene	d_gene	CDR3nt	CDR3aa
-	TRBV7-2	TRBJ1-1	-	TGTGCCAGCAGCCGATGGACGGCTGAAGCTTTCTTT	CASSRWTAEAFF
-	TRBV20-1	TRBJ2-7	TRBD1	TGCAGTGCTAGACTCGGGACAGGGAAATACGAGCAGTACTTC	CSARLGTGKYEQYF
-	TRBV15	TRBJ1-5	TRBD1	TGTGCCACCAGCCTTGACAGGGGAAATCAGCCCCAGCATTTT	CATSLDRGNQPQHF
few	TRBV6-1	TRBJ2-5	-	TGTGCCAGCAGGCGGGCGGAAGAGACCCAGTACTTC	CASRRAEETQYF
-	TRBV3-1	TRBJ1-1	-	TGTGCCAGCAGCCAAGGAGGGGCTTCAGAAGCTTTCTTT	CASSQGGASEAFF
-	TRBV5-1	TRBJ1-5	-	TGCGCCAGCAGCCCCCCGGGACCGTTAACACCTTACGCATCATATCAGCCCCAGCATTTT	CASSPPGPLTPYASYQPQHF
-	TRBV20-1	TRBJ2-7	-	TGCAGTGCAGAAGACAGGCATTTTAGCGAGCAGTACTTC	CSAEDRHFSEQYF
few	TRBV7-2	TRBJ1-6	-	TGTGCCAGCAGCTTAGATCCAAATTCACCCCTCCACTTT	CASSLDPNSPLHF
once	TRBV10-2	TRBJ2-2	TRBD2	TGCGCCAGCAGTGAAGCGGGGCACACCGGGGAGCTGTTTTTT	CASSEAGHTGELFF
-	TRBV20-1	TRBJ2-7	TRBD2	TGCAGTGGTCGGGGAGGGCCTTTGTATGAGCAGTACTTC	CSGRGGPLYEQYF
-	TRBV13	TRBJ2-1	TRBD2	TGTGCCAGCAGCACTCGGACTAGGAAGAATGAGCAGTTCTTC	CASSTRTRKNEQFF
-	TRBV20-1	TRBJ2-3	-	TGCAGTGCTAGAGACGCCCTGAGGCCTGCAGATACGCAGTATTTT	CSARDALRPADTQYF
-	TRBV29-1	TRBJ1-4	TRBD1	TGCAGCGTTGGAAACAGGGGGCGGGATGAAAAACTGTTTTTT	CSVGNRGRDEKLFF
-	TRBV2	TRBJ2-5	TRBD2	TGTGCCAGCAGACCCTCGTCTAGCGGGAGGAGGCAAGAGACCCAGTACTTC	CASRPSSSGRRQETQYF
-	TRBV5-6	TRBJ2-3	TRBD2	TGTGCCAGCAGGCCGACTAGCGGGAGGGCATACGGAGATACGCAGTATTTT	CASRPTSGRAYGDTQYF
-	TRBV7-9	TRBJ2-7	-	TGTGCCAGTCAGGGTGACTACGAGCAGTACTTC	CASQGDYEQYF
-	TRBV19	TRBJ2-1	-	TGTGCCAGTAGTATGGCGAGGGAGCAGTTCTTC	CASSMAREQFF
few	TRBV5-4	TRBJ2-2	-	TGTGCCAGCAGCTTGGAATCCGGGGAGCTGTTTTTT	CASSLESGELFF
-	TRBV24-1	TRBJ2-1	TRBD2	TGTGCCACCAGTGATATTCTAGCGGGGAACGACAATGAGCAGTTCTTC	CATSDILAGNDNEQFF
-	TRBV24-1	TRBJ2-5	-	TGTGCCACCAGTGATTTGCAGACGGGGCATCAAGAGACCCAGTACTTC	CATSDLQTGHQETQYF
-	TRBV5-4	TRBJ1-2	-	TGTGCCAGCAGCTTTACGTCAGGACTCCCAAGCGGTTTAGGCTACACCTTC	CASSFTSGLPSGLGYTF
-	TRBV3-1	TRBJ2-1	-	TGTGCCAGCTGCCTCAGGGCCTACAATGAGCAGTTCTTC	CASCLRAYNEQFF
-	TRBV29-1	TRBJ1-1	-	TGCAGCGTTGAAGCACAGACGAACACTGAAGCTTTCTTT	CSVEAQTNTEAFF
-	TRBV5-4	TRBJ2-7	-	TGTGCCAGCAGCTTGAGACAGGACAAATACGAGCAGTACTTC	CASSLRQDKYEQYF
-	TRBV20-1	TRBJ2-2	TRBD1	TGCAGTGCGCGACCGGGACAGGGGCCCGGGGAGCTGTTTTTT	CSARPGQGPGELFF
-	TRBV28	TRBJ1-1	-	TGTGCCGCGAAATGGGGGGCCCTGAACACTGAAGCTTTCTTT	CAAKWGALNTEAFF
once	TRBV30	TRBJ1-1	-	TGTGCCTGGACCCAGACGGTTGCGAACACTGAAGCTTTCTTT	CAWTQTVANTEAFF
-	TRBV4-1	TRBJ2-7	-	TGCGCCAGCAGCCAACCCAGTCGGGGGGCATACGAGCAGTACTTC	CASSQPSRGAYEQYF
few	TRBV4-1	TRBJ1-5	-	TGCGCCAGCAGTTCCGGGACTGCGAAATATCAGCCCCAGCATTTT	CASSSGTAKYQPQHF
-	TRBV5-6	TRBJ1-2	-	TGTGCCAGCACGTTAAACCACTTTAACTATGGCTACACCTTC	CASTLNHFNYGYTF
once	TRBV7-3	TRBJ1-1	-	TGTGCCAGCAGCATACAACCGGGACAAGACACTGAAGCTTTCTTT	CASSIQPGQDTEAFF
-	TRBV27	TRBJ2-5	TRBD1	TGTGCCAGCAGTTTAACAGGGGGCGCGGGGCGGGAGACCCAGTACTTC	CASSLTGGAGRETQYF
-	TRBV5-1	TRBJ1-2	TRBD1	TGCGCCAGCAGCTTGGAACAGGGGAATGGCTACACCTTC	CASSLEQGNGYTF
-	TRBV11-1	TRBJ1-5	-	TGTGCCAGCAGCTTGCGTCCCAGGGACAATCAGCCCCAGCATTTT	CASSLRPRDNQPQHF
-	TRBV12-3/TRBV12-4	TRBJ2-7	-	TGTGCCAGCAGTTTCCCGGGGGTCACGCAGTACTTC	CASSFPGVTQYF
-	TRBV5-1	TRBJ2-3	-	TGCGCCAGCAGCTCGGGGACTTCGGATACGCAGTATTTT	CASSSGTSDTQYF
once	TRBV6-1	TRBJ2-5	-	TGTGCCTCAGGCCTCGCAGGGTCGGTTGAGACCCAGTACTTC	CASGLAGSVETQYF
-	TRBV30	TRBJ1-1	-	TGTGCCTGGGGACGGCGGAACACTGAAGCTTTCTTT	CAWGRRNTEAFF
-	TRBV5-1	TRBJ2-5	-	TGCGCCAGCAGCGAACAGGGTGGAGAGACCCAGTACTTC	CASSEQGGETQYF
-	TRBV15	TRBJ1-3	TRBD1	TGTGCCACCAGCAGGGACAGGGTCTCTGGAAACACCATATATTTT	CATSRDRVSGNTIYF
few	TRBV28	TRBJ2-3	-	TGTGCCAGCAGTTTGCCTAGCTCCACAGATACGCAGTATTTT	CASSLPSSTDTQYF
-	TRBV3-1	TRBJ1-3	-	TGTGCCAGCAGCCAAGAACAGGTCTCTGGAAACACCATATATTTT	CASSQEQVSGNTIYF
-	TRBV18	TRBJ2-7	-	TGTGCCAGCTCACCACAACGATCTAACGAGCAGTACTTC	CASSPQRSNEQYF
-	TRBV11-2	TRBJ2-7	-	TGTGCCAGTTCGGACGTTTCCTCCTACGAGCAGTACTTC	CASSDVSSYEQYF
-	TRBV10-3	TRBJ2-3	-	TGTGCCATCGCGGACAACCCAGATACGCAGTATTTT	CAIADNPDTQYF
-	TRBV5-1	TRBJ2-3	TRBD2	TGCGCCAGCACCGGACTAGCGGCAACTACAGATACGCAGTATTTT	CASTGLAATTDTQYF
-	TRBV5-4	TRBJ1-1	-	TGTGCCAGCAGCTTGGACATCCGGAGGGGCACTGAAGCTTTCTTT	CASSLDIRRGTEAFF
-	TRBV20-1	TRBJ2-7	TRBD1	TGCAGTGCCCGGGACTCGACAGGGGGTTCCCACGAGCAGTACTTC	CSARDSTGGSHEQYF
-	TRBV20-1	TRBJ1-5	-	TGCAGTGCTAGAATCGGGAAGAGGAGCAATCAGCCCCAGCATTTT	CSARIGKRSNQPQHF
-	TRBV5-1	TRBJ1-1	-	TGTGCCAGCAGCCTACAGGGTGACACTGAAGCTTTCTTT	CASSLQGDTEAFF
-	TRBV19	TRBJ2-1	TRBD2	TGTGCCAGTAGTATTAAGATTGGGAGACTAGCGGGAGAGAGGGGCAATGAGCAGTTCTTC	CASSIKIGRLAGERGNEQFF
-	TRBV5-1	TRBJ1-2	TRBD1	TGCGCCAGCAGCTTGGAACTGACAGGGGGTTATGGCTACACCTTC	CASSLELTGGYGYTF
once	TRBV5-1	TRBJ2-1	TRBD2	TGCGCCAGCAGCTTGGAATCTAGCGGGATTGGTAATGAGCAGTTCTTC	CASSLESSGIGNEQFF
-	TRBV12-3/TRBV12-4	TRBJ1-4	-	TGTGCCAGCAGTCCTACCCCGGGACGCCGGGGTGAAAAACTGTTTTTT	CASSPTPGRRGEKLFF
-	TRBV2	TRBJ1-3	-	TGTGCCAGCAGTGAATCAGGAAACACCATATATTTT	CASSESGNTIYF